This entry lists 8 T cell receptor beta chains sequenced from one sample in a study of blood T cell repertoires in COVID-19. This table comes from immunoSEQ multiplex PCR, and its TCRdb copy is limited to in-frame clones, with some not included. The sample yields 250,000 or so clones, around 88% seen once. What was sequenced was peripheral blood. Receptors originate from a man aged 30 to 45 with active or convalescent COVID-19.

This clone occurred once. The gene calls are TRBV20-1 and TRBJ2-3; TRBD2 might be the D (5 bases). V shed 7 bases and J shed 4 bases, with 9 bases lying between them. The CDR3 runs to 11 residues. Germline-derived CDR1 and CDR2 are DFQATT and SNEGSKA (reference sequence). The CDR3 DNA is TGCAGTGGGGAGATCGCAGATACGCAGTATTTT. Its translation is CSGEIADTQYF.

This rearrangement joins TRBV7-8 to TRBJ2-5; 10 bases are shared with TRBD2. The germline V gene has CDR1 SGHVS and CDR2 FQNEAQ. J was trimmed by 2 bases and V by 2 bases; bases with no gene match: 8. CDR3 size: 17 residues. The CDR3 nucleotides read TGTGCCAGCAGCTTAAGGTTGGCTAGCGGGGGACAAGAGACCCAGTACTTC. Protein product: CASSLRLASGGQETQYF. Complete variable domain (other parts from reference TRBV7-8 and TRBJ2-5): GAGVSQSPRYKVAKRGQDVALRCDPISGHVSLFWYQQALGQGPEFLTYFQNEAQLDKSGLPSDRFFAERPEGSVSTLKIQRTQQEDSAVYLCASSLRLASGGQETQYFGPGTRLLVL.

This chain connects TRBV13 to TRBJ2-1, with 9 bases fitting TRBD1. The ends lost 1 base at V and 8 bases at J; junction bases unmatched: 6. CDR1 PRHDT and CDR2 FYEKMQ come from the germline V gene (reference sequence). CDR3 size: 15 residues. The CDR3 protein is CASSLAGTGFDEQFF. CDR3 nucleotide sequence: TGTGCCAGCAGCTTAGCGGGGACAGGGTTCGATGAGCAGTTCTTC.

The rearrangement joins TRBV7-8 to TRBJ2-2, with TRBD1 matching over 8 bases. The germline gives CDR1 SGHVS, CDR2 FQNEAQ. V was pared by 5 bases and J by 7 bases, with 9 bases of the junction left unmatched. The CDR3 extends over 15 amino acids. The CDR3 DNA reads as TGTGCCAGCAGCACGCGGGACAGGACGAGCGGGGAGCTGTTTTTT. Encoded protein: CASSTRDRTSGELFF.

The CDR3 DNA reads TGTGCCAGCAGCAAGAGCGGAAGCTCCTACAATGAGCAGTTCTTC. It codes for CASSKSGSSYNEQFF. The gene calls are TRBV7-8 and TRBJ2-1; D is possibly TRBD2 (5 bases). V lost 5 bases to trimming and J lost 0 bases, with 11 bases between them. The CDR3 is 15 amino acids. CDR1 is SGHVS, CDR2 FQNEAQ, per germline.

This clone was seen a single time. The same CDR3 can be traced to other DNA sequences in this sample. The rearrangement uses TRBV18 and TRBJ1-2, with 7 bases fitting TRBD1. The CDR3 contains 14 residues. The trim removed 1 base at V and 2 bases at J, leaving 1 base unmatched. Germline CDR1 KGHSH, CDR2 LQKENI. The CDR3: CASSPQGANYGYTF. CDR3 nucleotides: TGTGCCAGCTCACCACAGGGGGCAAACTATGGCTACACCTTC.

The chain carries TRBV9 and TRBJ1-3; the D is unclear. The germline V gene has CDR1 SGDLS and CDR2 YYNGEE. CDR3 length: 14 amino acids. V lost 4 bases and J lost 1, with 9 bases in between. This CDR3 reads CASSTTSSGNTIYF. For the CDR3, the DNA is TGTGCCAGCAGCACCACCAGTTCTGGAAACACCATATATTTT.

The J gene is TRBJ1-2, the V gene TRBV5-4; TRBD1 aligns across 11 bases. CDR1 and CDR2 (germline): SGHNT, YYREEE (reference sequence). There are 15 residues in the CDR3. With V trimmed by 4 bases and J by 5 bases, 7 bases remained unmatched. CDR3 nucleotide sequence: TGTGCCAGCAGCAAGGGACAGGGGGATAGGTATGGCTACACCTTC. Protein sequence: CASSKGQGDRYGYTF.